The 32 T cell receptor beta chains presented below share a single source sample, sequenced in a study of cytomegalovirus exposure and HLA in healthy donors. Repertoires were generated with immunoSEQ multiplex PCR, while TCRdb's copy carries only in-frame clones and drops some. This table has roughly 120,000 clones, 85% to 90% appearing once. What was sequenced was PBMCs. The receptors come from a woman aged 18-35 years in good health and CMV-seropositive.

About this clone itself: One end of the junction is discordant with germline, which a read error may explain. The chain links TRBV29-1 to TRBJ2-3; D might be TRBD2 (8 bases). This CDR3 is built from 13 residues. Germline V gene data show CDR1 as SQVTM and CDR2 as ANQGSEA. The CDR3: CSAGGGSTDTQYF. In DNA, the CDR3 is TGCAGCGCGGGAGGGGGCAGCACGGATACGCAGTATTTT.

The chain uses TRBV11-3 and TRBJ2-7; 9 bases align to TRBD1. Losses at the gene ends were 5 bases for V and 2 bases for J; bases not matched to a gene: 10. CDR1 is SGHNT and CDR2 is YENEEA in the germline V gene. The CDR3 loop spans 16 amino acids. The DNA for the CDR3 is TGTGCCAGCAGCGATATGGGACAGGGAGGACCCTACGAGCAGTACTTC. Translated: CASSDMGQGGPYEQYF. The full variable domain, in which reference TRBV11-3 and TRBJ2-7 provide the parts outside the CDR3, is EAGVVQSPRYKIIEKKQPVAFWCNPISGHNTLYWYLQNLGQGPELLIRYENEEAVDDSQLPKDRFSAERLKGVDSTLKIQPAELGDSAVYLCASSDMGQGGPYEQYFGPGTRLTVT.

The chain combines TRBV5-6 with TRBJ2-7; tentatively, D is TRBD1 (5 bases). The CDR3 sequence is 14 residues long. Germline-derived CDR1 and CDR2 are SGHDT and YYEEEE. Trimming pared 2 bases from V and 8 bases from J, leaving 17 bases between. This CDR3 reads CASSLTIEVDKQYF. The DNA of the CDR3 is TGTGCCAGCAGCTTAACTATAGAGGTGGACAAGCAGTACTTC.

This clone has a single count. The CDR3 bases are TGTGCCAGCAGCCCTGGGACAGGGAGGTACGAGCAGTACTTC. Amino acids: CASSPGTGRYEQYF. The rearrangement uses TRBV9 and TRBJ2-7; 9 positions agree with TRBD1. Germline assignment: CDR1 SGDLS and CDR2 YYNGEE. Losses at the gene ends were 4 bases for V and 4 bases for J; bases not matched to a gene: 6. The CDR3 contains 14 residues. Drawing the rest from reference TRBV9 and TRBJ2-7, the complete variable domain is DSGVTQTPKHLITATGQRVTLRCSPRSGDLSVYWYQQSLDQGLQFLIQYYNGEERAKGNILERFSAQQFPDLHSELNLSSLELGDSALYFCASSPGTGRYEQYFGPGTRLTVT.

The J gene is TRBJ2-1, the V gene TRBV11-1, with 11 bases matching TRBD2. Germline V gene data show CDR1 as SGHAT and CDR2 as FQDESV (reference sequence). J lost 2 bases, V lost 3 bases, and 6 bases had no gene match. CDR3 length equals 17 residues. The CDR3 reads CASSLSRLAGTYNEQFF. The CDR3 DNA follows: TGTGCCAGCAGCTTGTCGCGACTAGCGGGGACCTACAATGAGCAGTTCTTC.

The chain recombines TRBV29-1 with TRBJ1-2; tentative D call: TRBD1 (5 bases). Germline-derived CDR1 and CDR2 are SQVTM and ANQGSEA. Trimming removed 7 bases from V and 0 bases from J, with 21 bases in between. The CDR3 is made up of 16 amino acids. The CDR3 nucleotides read TGCAGCGCGGTCGGGGGGTACGGAAACTCTAACTATGGCTACACCTTC. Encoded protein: CSAVGGYGNSNYGYTF.

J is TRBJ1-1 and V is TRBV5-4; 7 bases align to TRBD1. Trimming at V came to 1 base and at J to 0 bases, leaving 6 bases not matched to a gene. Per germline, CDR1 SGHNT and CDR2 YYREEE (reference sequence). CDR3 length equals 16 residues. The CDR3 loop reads CASSLSRGYMNTEAFF. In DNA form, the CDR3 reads TGTGCCAGCAGCTTGTCCAGGGGGTATATGAACACTGAAGCTTTCTTT.

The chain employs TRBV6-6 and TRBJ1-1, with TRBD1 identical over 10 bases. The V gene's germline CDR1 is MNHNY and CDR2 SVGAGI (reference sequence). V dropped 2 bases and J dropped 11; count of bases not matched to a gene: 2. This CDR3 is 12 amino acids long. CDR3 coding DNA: TGTGCCAGCAGTTACCGGGACAGGGGTGCTTTCTTT. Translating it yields CASSYRDRGAFF.

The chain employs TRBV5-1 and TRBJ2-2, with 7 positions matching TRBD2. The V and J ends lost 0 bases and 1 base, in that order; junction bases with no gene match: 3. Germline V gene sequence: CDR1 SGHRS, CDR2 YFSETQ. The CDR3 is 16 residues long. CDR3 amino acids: CASSLELARNTGELFF. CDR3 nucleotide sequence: TGCGCCAGCAGCTTGGAACTAGCGAGGAACACCGGGGAGCTGTTTTTT.

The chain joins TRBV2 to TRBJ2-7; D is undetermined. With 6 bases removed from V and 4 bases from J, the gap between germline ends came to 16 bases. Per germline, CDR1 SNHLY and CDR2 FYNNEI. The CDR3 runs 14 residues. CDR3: CASRFQANPYEQYF. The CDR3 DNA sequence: TGTGCCAGCAGATTCCAAGCAAACCCATACGAGCAGTACTTC.

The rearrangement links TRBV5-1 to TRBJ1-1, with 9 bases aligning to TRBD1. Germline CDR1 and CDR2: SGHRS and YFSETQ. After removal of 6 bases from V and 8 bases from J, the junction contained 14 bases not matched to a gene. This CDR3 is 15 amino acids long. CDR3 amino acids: CASTLEGQGPAEAFF. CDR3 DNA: TGCGCCAGCACGTTGGAGGGACAGGGCCCGGCCGAAGCTTTCTTT.

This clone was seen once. CDR3 sequence: CASSITSGGAGEQYF. The CDR3 DNA is TGTGCCAGCAGTATAACCAGCGGGGGGGCAGGCGAGCAGTACTTC. The chain uses TRBV5-6 and TRBJ2-7; 10 bases fit TRBD2. V dropped 5 bases and J dropped 6; count of bases not matched to a gene: 11. This CDR3 is built from 15 residues. Germline-derived CDR1 and CDR2 are SGHDT and YYEEEE.

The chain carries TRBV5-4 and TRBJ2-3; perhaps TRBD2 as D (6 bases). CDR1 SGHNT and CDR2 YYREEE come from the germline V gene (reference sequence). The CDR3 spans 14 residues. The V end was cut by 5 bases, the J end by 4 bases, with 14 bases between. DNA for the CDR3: TGTGCCAGCAGTCGGGACTCCCGGGCAGATACGCAGTATTTT. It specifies CASSRDSRADTQYF.

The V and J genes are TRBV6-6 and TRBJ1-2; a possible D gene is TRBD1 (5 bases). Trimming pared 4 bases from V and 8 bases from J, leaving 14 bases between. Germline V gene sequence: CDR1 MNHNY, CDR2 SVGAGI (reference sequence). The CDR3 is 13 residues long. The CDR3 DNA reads TGTGCCAGCAGTTTAGGGGCAGGCCTCGGCTACACCTTC. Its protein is CASSLGAGLGYTF.

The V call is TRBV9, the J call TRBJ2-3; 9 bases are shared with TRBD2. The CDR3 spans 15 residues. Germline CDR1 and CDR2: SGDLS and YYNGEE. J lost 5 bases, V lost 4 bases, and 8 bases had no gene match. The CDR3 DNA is TGTGCCAGCAGCCTTAGCGGGAGAGGGCAAGATACGCAGTATTTT. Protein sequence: CASSLSGRGQDTQYF. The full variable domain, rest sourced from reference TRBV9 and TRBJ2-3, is DSGVTQTPKHLITATGQRVTLRCSPRSGDLSVYWYQQSLDQGLQFLIQYYNGEERAKGNILERFSAQQFPDLHSELNLSSLELGDSALYFCASSLSGRGQDTQYFGPGTRLTVL.

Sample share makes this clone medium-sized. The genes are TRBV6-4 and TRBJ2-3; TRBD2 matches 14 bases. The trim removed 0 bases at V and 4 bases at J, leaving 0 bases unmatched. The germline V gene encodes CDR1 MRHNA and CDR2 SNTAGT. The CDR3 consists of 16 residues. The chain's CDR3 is CASSDSTSGGADTQYF. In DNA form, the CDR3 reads TGTGCCAGCAGTGACTCGACTAGCGGGGGGGCAGATACGCAGTATTTT.

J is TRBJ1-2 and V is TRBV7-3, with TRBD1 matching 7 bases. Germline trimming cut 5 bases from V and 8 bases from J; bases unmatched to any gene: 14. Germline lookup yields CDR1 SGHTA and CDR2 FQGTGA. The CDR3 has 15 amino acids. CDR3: CASSQAPGQSGGYTF. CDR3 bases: TGTGCCAGCAGCCAAGCTCCGGGACAGAGTGGCGGCTACACCTTC.

CDR3 nucleotide sequence: TGTGCCAGCTCAGCACGGACGGGGGGGAAAAGCGAGCAGTACTTC. Translating gives CASSARTGGKSEQYF. V is TRBV18 and J is TRBJ2-7, with 8 bases lining up with TRBD2. Germline V CDR1 and CDR2: KGHSH, LQKENI. Trimming cost V 5 bases and J 6 bases; bases outside gene matches: 12. CDR3 size: 15 residues.

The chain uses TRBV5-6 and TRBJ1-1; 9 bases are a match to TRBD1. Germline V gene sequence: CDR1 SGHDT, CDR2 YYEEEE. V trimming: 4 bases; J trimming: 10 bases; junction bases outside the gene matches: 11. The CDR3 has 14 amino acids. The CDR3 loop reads CASSPAGTGYAAFF. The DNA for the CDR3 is TGTGCCAGCAGCCCCGCCGGGACAGGGTATGCAGCTTTCTTT.

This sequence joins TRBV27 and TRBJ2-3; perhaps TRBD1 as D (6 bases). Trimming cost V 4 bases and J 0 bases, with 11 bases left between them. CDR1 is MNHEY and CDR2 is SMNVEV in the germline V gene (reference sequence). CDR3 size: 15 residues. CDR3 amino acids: CASSSQGFSTDTQYF. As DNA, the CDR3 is TGTGCCAGCAGTTCACAGGGATTTAGCACAGATACGCAGTATTTT.

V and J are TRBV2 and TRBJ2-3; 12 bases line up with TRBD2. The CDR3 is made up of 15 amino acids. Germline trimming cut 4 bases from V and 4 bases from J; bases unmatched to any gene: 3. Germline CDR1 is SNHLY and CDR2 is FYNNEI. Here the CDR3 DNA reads TGTGCCAGCAGTGCGTCTAGCGGGGGGGCAGATACGCAGTATTTT. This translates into CASSASSGGADTQYF.

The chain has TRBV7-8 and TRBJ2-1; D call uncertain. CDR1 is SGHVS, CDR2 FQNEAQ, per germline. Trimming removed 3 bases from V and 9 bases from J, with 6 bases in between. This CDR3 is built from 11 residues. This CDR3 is CASSLNGEQFF. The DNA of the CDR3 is TGTGCCAGCAGCTTGAACGGTGAGCAGTTCTTC. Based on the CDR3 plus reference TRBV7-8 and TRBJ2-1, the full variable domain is GAGVSQSPRYKVAKRGQDVALRCDPISGHVSLFWYQQALGQGPEFLTYFQNEAQLDKSGLPSDRFFAERPEGSVSTLKIQRTQQEDSAVYLCASSLNGEQFFGPGTRLTVL.

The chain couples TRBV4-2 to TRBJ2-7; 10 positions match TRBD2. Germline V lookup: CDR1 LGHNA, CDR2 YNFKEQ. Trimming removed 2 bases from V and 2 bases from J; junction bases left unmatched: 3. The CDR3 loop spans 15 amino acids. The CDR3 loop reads CASSQTSGKAYEQYF. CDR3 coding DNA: TGTGCCAGCAGCCAAACTAGCGGGAAAGCCTACGAGCAGTACTTC.

The CDR3 region is CASSEGQGKNTGELFF. Written as DNA, the CDR3 is TGTGCCAGCAGCGAAGGACAGGGGAAGAACACCGGGGAGCTGTTTTTT. The chain carries TRBV7-9 and TRBJ2-2; the match to TRBD1 covers 9 bases. The V gene end was trimmed by 5 bases and the J gene end by 1 base; junction bases not matched to a gene: 5. CDR1 and CDR2 (germline): SEHNR, FQNEAQ (reference sequence). The CDR3 contains 16 residues.

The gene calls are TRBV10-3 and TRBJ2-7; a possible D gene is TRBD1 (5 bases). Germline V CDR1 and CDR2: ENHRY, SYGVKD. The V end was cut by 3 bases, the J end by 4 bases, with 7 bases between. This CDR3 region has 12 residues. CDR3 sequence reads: CAISDRDYEQYF. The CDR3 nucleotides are TGTGCCATCAGTGACAGGGATTACGAGCAGTACTTC.

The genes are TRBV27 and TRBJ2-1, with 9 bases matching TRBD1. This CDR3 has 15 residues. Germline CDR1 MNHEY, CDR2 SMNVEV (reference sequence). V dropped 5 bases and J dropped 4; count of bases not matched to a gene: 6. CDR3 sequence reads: CASSQRTGEYNEQFF. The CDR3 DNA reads TGTGCCAGCAGTCAGAGGACAGGGGAGTACAATGAGCAGTTCTTC.

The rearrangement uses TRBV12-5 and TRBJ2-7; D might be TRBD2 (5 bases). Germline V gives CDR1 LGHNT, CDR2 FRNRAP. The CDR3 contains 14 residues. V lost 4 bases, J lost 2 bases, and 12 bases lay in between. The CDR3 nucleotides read TGTGCTAGTGGTTCAGGAGACGGGGCCTACGAGCAGTACTTC. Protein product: CASGSGDGAYEQYF.

The CDR3 bases are TGTGCCAGCAGCTTAACTAGCTCCTACAATGAGCAGTTCTTC. It is translated as CASSLTSSYNEQFF. The chain couples TRBV11-2 to TRBJ2-1; tentative D call: TRBD2 (5 bases). The germline CDR1 and CDR2 sequences are SGHAT and FQNNGV. The CDR3 consists of 14 residues. Trimming shortened V by 2 bases and J by 0 bases, and 5 bases separated the two germline ends.

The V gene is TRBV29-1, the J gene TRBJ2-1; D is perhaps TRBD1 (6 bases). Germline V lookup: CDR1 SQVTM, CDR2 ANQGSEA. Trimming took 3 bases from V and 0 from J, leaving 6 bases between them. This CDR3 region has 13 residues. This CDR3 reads CSVDRGSYNEQFF. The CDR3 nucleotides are TGCAGCGTTGACAGGGGCTCCTACAATGAGCAGTTCTTC.

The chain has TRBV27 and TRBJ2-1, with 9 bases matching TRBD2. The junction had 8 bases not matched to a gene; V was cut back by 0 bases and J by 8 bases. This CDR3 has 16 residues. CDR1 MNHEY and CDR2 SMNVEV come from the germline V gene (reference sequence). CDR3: CASSLSVAGVHHEQFF. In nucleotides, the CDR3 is TGTGCCAGCAGTTTATCTGTAGCGGGAGTTCACCATGAGCAGTTCTTC.

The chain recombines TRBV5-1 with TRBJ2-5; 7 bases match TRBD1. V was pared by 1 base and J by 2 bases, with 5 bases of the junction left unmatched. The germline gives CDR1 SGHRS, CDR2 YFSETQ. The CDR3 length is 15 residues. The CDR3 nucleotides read TGCGCCAGCAGCTTGTTGCCGGGACAGCAAGAGACCCAGTACTTC. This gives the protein CASSLLPGQQETQYF.

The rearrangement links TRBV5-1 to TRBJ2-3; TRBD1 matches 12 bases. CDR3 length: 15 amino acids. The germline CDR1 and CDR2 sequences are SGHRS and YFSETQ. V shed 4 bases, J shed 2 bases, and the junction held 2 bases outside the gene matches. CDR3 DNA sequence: TGCGCCAGCAGCCGGGGACAGGGGGCCACAGATACGCAGTATTTT. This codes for CASSRGQGATDTQYF.